This TCR beta chain was sequenced for a study of PD-L1 blockade in urothelial cancer. Across the study: Between 0 and 3 chemotherapy regimens preceded treatment for each patient. Blood was subjected to analysis at 3 weeks (second dose) and 6 weeks following treatment start. Blood samples had a median of about 140,000 T cells, 80,000 to 85,000 unique TCRs, and clonality approximately 0.085.

Time point specified: peripheral blood 6 weeks after treatment start. In regard to this clone: The antigen is unknown.

Sequencing used immunoSEQ multiplex PCR; TCRdb keeps in-frame clones, though not all of them. Found here are roughly 51,000 clones, about 85% of them singletons; the top ten hold roughly 1.9%. General observations from the study: Lower than median blood TCR clonality before treatment predicted better survival.

Germline CDR1 reads MNHEY; CDR2 reads SVGAGI. J was trimmed by 5 bases and V by 2 bases; bases with no gene match: 9. This CDR3 comprises 15 residues. The TCR comes from a man aged 45-60 years with urothelial cancer. The sequenced sample was PBMCs, obtained around atezolizumab (anti-PD-L1) treatment. The V and J genes are TRBV6-5 and TRBJ2-7, with TRBD1 matching over 7 bases. As DNA, the CDR3 is TGTGCCAGCAGTTACAGGGGGCCAGGGTGGAACGAGCAGTACTTC. It specifies CASSYRGPGWNEQYF.